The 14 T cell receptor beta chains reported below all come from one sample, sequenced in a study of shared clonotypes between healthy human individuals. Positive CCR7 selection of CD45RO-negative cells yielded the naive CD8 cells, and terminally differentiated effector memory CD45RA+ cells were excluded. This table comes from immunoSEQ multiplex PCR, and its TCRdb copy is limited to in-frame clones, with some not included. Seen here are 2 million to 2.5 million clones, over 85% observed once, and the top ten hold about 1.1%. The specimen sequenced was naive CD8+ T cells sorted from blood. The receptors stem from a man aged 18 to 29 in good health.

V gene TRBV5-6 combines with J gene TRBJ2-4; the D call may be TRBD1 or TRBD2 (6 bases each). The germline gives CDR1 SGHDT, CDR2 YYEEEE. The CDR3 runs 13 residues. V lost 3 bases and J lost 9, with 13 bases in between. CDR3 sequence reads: CASSSREDSIQYF. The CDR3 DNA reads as TGTGCCAGCAGCTCAAGGGAGGACAGCATTCAGTACTTC.

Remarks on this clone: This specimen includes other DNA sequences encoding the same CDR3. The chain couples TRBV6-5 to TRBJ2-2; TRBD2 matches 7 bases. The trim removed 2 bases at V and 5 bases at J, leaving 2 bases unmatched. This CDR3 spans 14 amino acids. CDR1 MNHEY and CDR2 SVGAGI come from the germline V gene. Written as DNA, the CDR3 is TGTGCCAGCAGTTACATGGGGGGGACCGGGGAGCTGTTTTTT. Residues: CASSYMGGTGELFF.

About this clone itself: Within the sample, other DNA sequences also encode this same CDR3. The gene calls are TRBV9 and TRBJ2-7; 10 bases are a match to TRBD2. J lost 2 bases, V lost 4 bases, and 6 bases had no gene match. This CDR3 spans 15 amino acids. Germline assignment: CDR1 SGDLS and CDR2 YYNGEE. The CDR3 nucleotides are TGTGCCAGCAGCTTAGGACTAGCGGATACCTACGAGCAGTACTTC. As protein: CASSLGLADTYEQYF.

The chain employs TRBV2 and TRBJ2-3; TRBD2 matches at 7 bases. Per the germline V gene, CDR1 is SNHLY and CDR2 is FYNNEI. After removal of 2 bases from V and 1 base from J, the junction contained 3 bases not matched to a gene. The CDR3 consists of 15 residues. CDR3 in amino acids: CASSEFREGTDTQYF. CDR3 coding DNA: TGTGCCAGCAGTGAATTTCGGGAGGGCACAGATACGCAGTATTTT.

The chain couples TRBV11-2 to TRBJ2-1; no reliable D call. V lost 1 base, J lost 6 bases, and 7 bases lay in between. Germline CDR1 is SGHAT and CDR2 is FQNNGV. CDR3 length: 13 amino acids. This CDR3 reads CASSLGLSNEQFF. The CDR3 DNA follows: TGTGCCAGCAGCTTAGGGTTATCCAATGAGCAGTTCTTC.

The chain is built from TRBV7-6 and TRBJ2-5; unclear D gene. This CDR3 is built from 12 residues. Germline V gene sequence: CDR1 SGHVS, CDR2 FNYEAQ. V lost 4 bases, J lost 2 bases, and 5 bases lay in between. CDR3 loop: CASSSAQETQYF. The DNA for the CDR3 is TGTGCCAGCAGCTCCGCTCAAGAGACCCAGTACTTC.

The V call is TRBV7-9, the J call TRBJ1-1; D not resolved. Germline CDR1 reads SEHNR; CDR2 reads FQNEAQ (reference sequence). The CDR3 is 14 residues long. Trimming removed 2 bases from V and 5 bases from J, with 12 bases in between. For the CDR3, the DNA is TGTGCCAGCAGCTTACTGCTGTCTACTACTGAAGCTTTCTTT. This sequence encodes CASSLLLSTTEAFF.

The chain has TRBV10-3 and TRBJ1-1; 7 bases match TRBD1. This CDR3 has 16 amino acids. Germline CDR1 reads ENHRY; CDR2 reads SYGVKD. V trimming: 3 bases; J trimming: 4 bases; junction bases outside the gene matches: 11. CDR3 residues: CAISDLGDRRGTEAFF. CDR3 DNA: TGTGCCATCAGTGATCTAGGGGACAGACGAGGCACTGAAGCTTTCTTT.

The CDR3 DNA follows: TGCGCCAGCAGCCCGAACGGAATAGCGGAGTACGAGCAGTACTTC. It encodes CASSPNGIAEYEQYF. The chain combines TRBV4-1 with TRBJ2-7; possible D gene TRBD2, 6 bases. Trimming left V 4 bases short and J 4 bases short, with 17 bases between. Germline V gene lookup returns CDR1 MGHRA and CDR2 YSYEKL. There are 15 residues in the CDR3.

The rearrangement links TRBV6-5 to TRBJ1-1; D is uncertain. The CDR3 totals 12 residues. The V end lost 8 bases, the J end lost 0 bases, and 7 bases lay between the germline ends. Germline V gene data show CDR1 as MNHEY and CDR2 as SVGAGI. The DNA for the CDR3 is TGTGCCAGCCTTACCATGAACACTGAAGCTTTCTTT. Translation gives CASLTMNTEAFF.

The CDR3 sequence is CASSWSEGNTEAFF. In DNA, the CDR3 is TGTGCCAGCAGTTGGTCAGAAGGGAACACTGAAGCTTTCTTT. The chain has TRBV6-5 and TRBJ1-1; D gene unclear. Trimming shortened V by 4 bases and J by 1 base, and 10 bases separated the two germline ends. The CDR3 is 14 amino acids. Germline loops: CDR1 MNHEY, CDR2 SVGAGI.

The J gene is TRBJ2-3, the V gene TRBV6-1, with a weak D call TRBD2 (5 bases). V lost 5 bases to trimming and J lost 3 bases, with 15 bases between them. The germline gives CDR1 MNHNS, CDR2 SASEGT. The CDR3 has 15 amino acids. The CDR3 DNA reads TGTGCCAGCAGTCCGGAGGTATTCCCTACAGATACGCAGTATTTT. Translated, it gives CASSPEVFPTDTQYF.

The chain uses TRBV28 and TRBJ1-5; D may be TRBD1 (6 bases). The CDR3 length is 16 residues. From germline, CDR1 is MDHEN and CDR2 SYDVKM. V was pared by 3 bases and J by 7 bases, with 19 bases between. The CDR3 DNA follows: TGTGCCAGCAGTTTGACCCCTTCAGGGGTGGGGCAGCCCCAGCATTTT. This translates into CASSLTPSGVGQPQHF.

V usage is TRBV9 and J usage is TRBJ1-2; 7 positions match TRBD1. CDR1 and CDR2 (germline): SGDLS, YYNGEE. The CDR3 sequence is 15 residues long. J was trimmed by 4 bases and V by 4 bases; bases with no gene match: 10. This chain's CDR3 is CASSPQGGFLYGYTF. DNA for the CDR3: TGTGCCAGCAGCCCCCAGGGGGGGTTTCTCTATGGCTACACCTTC.